The rows below give T cell receptor beta chains drawn from one sample of a study of cytomegalovirus exposure and HLA in healthy donors. The assay was immunoSEQ multiplex PCR, and TCRdb's table has in-frame clones only and misses some. The sample shows about 130,000 clones, under 85% of them seen only once. The sample was PBMCs. The receptor set was obtained from a woman aged 50 to 60 in good health and CMV-seropositive. The CDR3 runs from the conserved cysteine through the conserved F or W. D genes are given only for firm matches. The size entry is marked missing in some rows and otherwise reads once, few, many or a size class.

J gene: TRBJ2-5
D gene: TRBD1
V gene: TRBV9
clone size: -
CDR3 DNA: TGTGCCAGCAGCAGGAGGGGGGACAGGGCTGGGGAGACCCAGTACTTC
CDR3 protein: CASSRRGDRAGETQYF

J gene: TRBJ1-5
D gene: -
V gene: TRBV6-5
clone size: -
CDR3 DNA: TGTGCCAGCTCATCGAACAGGGATTACAATCAGCCCCAGCATTTT
CDR3 protein: CASSSNRDYNQPQHF

J gene: TRBJ1-5
D gene: -
V gene: TRBV7-9
clone size: few
CDR3 DNA: TGTTCCAGCAGCCAACAAGACAGCGTTAATCAGCCCCAGCATTTT
CDR3 protein: CSSSQQDSVNQPQHF

J gene: TRBJ2-1
D gene: TRBD2
V gene: TRBV5-1
clone size: once
CDR3 DNA: TGCGCCAGCAGCTGGGGACTAGCGGGTTACAATGAGCAGTTCTTC
CDR3 protein: CASSWGLAGYNEQFF

J gene: TRBJ2-3
D gene: TRBD1
V gene: TRBV25-1
clone size: -
CDR3 DNA: TGTGCCAGCAGGGACAGGTACACAGATACGCAGTATTTT
CDR3 protein: CASRDRYTDTQYF

J gene: TRBJ1-4
D gene: -
V gene: TRBV5-1
clone size: -
CDR3 DNA: TGCGCCAGCAGCTTGGGGGCGTCAACTAATGAAAAACTGTTTTTT
CDR3 protein: CASSLGASTNEKLFF

J gene: TRBJ2-4
D gene: -
V gene: TRBV6-1
clone size: -
CDR3 DNA: TGTGCCAGCAGTGAAGCGAAGCTAGCCAAAAACATTCAGTACTTC
CDR3 protein: CASSEAKLAKNIQYF

J gene: TRBJ2-3
D gene: -
V gene: TRBV29-1
clone size: -
CDR3 DNA: TGCAGCGTCTCCCTTAGTTTCGGCACAGATACGCAGTATTTT
CDR3 protein: CSVSLSFGTDTQYF

J gene: TRBJ1-6
D gene: TRBD1
V gene: TRBV19
clone size: -
CDR3 DNA: TGTGCCAGTAGACAAGACAGGGGCCAAAGATCACCCCTCCACTTT
CDR3 protein: CASRQDRGQRSPLHF

J gene: TRBJ1-2
D gene: TRBD1
V gene: TRBV9
clone size: -
CDR3 DNA: TGTGCCAGCAGGGGGGGACAGTCACGACTAGGGGGCTACACCTTC
CDR3 protein: CASRGGQSRLGGYTF

J gene: TRBJ1-5
D gene: -
V gene: TRBV19
clone size: -
CDR3 DNA: TGTGCCAGTAGTATGAACCCCCACATTTTTGTCGGGGGGTTGGGGACCGATCAGCCCCAGCATTTT
CDR3 protein: CASSMNPHIFVGGLGTDQPQHF

J gene: TRBJ1-4
D gene: -
V gene: TRBV15
clone size: -
CDR3 DNA: TGTGCCACCACTGTCACCGGGACTTCTAATGAAAAACTGTTTTTT
CDR3 protein: CATTVTGTSNEKLFF

J gene: TRBJ2-1
D gene: -
V gene: TRBV9
clone size: -
CDR3 DNA: TGTGCCAGCAGCGTAAGCCCTGAACAGGGAGTACCCTACAATGAGCAGTTCTTC
CDR3 protein: CASSVSPEQGVPYNEQFF

J gene: TRBJ2-7
D gene: TRBD1
V gene: TRBV6-6
clone size: few
CDR3 DNA: TGTGCCAGCAGTTACGGTGGACAGGACTACGAGCAGTACTTC
CDR3 protein: CASSYGGQDYEQYF

J gene: TRBJ2-7
D gene: -
V gene: TRBV6-1
clone size: -
CDR3 DNA: TGTGCCAGCAGTGTCGGACAGACCTTTTACGAGCAGTACTTC
CDR3 protein: CASSVGQTFYEQYF

J gene: TRBJ1-2
D gene: TRBD1
V gene: TRBV29-1
clone size: few
CDR3 DNA: TGCAGCGTTGGAGGGGGACAGGGGGGTGGCTACACCTTC
CDR3 protein: CSVGGGQGGGYTF

J gene: TRBJ2-7
D gene: -
V gene: TRBV19
clone size: -
CDR3 DNA: TGTGCCAGTAGTATGGGACTCCCCTACGAGCAGTACTTC
CDR3 protein: CASSMGLPYEQYF

J gene: TRBJ2-7
D gene: TRBD1
V gene: TRBV5-3
clone size: -
CDR3 DNA: TGTGCCAGAAGTCAGGGGGCCTACGAGCAGTACTTC
CDR3 protein: CARSQGAYEQYF

J gene: TRBJ1-3
D gene: -
V gene: TRBV10-1
clone size: -
CDR3 DNA: TGCGCCACCCGTCCCAGCTCTGGAAACACCATATATTTT
CDR3 protein: CATRPSSGNTIYF

J gene: TRBJ2-6
D gene: -
V gene: TRBV5-1
clone size: few
CDR3 DNA: TGCGCCAGCAGCTTGGACCCAGGGGTTGGGGCCAACGTCCTGACTTTC
CDR3 protein: CASSLDPGVGANVLTF

J gene: TRBJ2-7
D gene: -
V gene: TRBV28
clone size: -
CDR3 DNA: TGTGCCAGCAGTTCAATGATTCGGGCGGGACGGACCTCCCCTACGGGGCAGTACTTC
CDR3 protein: CASSSMIRAGRTSPTGQYF

J gene: TRBJ1-1
D gene: -
V gene: TRBV6-4
clone size: -
CDR3 DNA: TGTGCCAGCAGAATGGACAGCTACACTGAAGCTTTCTTT
CDR3 protein: CASRMDSYTEAFF

J gene: TRBJ1-6
D gene: TRBD1
V gene: TRBV4-2
clone size: few
CDR3 DNA: TGTGCCAGCAGCCAAGATTATGCTGTAGGGACAGGGTACAATTCACCCCTCCACTTT
CDR3 protein: CASSQDYAVGTGYNSPLHF

J gene: TRBJ1-4
D gene: -
V gene: TRBV6-5
clone size: -
CDR3 DNA: TGTGCCAGCAAGTCGACAGGAGGAGAAAAACTGTTTTTT
CDR3 protein: CASKSTGGEKLFF

J gene: TRBJ2-1
D gene: TRBD2
V gene: TRBV6-5
clone size: -
CDR3 DNA: TGTGCCAGCAGTTACTCGATTCTGGGGGGGGTTGAGCAGTTCTTC
CDR3 protein: CASSYSILGGVEQFF

J gene: TRBJ1-1
D gene: -
V gene: TRBV7-2
clone size: -
CDR3 DNA: TGTGCCAGCAGCTTACAGGGAAACACTGAAGCTTTCTTT
CDR3 protein: CASSLQGNTEAFF

J gene: TRBJ2-7
D gene: -
V gene: TRBV9
clone size: few
CDR3 DNA: TGTGCCAGCAGCGTGTCTGCGCACGAGTCCTACGAGCAGTACTTC
CDR3 protein: CASSVSAHESYEQYF

J gene: TRBJ2-7
D gene: -
V gene: TRBV4-1
clone size: -
CDR3 DNA: TGCGCCAGCAGCCAATACTACTCAGGGTTCCTCGACTACGAGCAGTACTTC
CDR3 protein: CASSQYYSGFLDYEQYF

J gene: TRBJ1-6
D gene: -
V gene: TRBV6-1
clone size: -
CDR3 DNA: TGTGCCAGCAATTATTATAATTCACCCCTCCACTTT
CDR3 protein: CASNYYNSPLHF

J gene: TRBJ1-5
D gene: TRBD1
V gene: TRBV27
clone size: few
CDR3 DNA: TGTGCCAGCAGTGCCAGGGGGAAGGGCAATCAGCCCCAGCATTTT
CDR3 protein: CASSARGKGNQPQHF

J gene: TRBJ1-2
D gene: -
V gene: TRBV30
clone size: -
CDR3 DNA: TGTGCCTGGAGTGGAGCGGGGGGCTACACCTTC
CDR3 protein: CAWSGAGGYTF

J gene: TRBJ1-1
D gene: -
V gene: TRBV2
clone size: -
CDR3 DNA: TGTGCCAGCAAACGTCAACCGGTGACAGTGTGGACTGAAGCTTTCTTT
CDR3 protein: CASKRQPVTVWTEAFF

J gene: TRBJ2-2
D gene: TRBD1
V gene: TRBV19
clone size: -
CDR3 DNA: TGTGCCACATACCCGGGACAGGGGTGGGCCGGGGAGCTGTTTTTT
CDR3 protein: CATYPGQGWAGELFF